Below are 20 T cell receptor beta chains sequenced from a single sample in a study of PD-1 blockade in classical Hodgkin lymphoma. The method was immunoSEQ multiplex PCR; TCRdb's version includes in-frame clones alone and lacks a portion of them. In the table there are just under 100,000 clones, roughly 83% of which are singletons. Every patient had relapsed following autologous stem cell transplantation, and cohorts differed in brentuximab vedotin exposure. The source material was peripheral blood mononuclear cells (PBMCs), sampled at baseline. All receptors come from a human donor with classical Hodgkin lymphoma.

The rearrangement links TRBV19 to TRBJ1-2; unclear D gene. CDR3 length: 12 residues. Germline CDR1 and CDR2: LNHDA and SQIVND (reference sequence). The germline V and J ends were trimmed by 4 bases and 6 bases, with 9 bases remaining between them. In nucleotides, the CDR3 is TGTGCCAGTAGTACCTTAGGGAATGGCTACACCTTC. Translating it yields CASSTLGNGYTF.

The rearrangement links TRBV19 to TRBJ1-2, with a weak D call TRBD1 (5 bases). This CDR3 contains 15 residues. The germline V gene has CDR1 LNHDA and CDR2 SQIVND (reference sequence). V lost 5 bases and J 1 base, leaving 14 bases between the germline ends. The DNA of the CDR3 is TGTGCCAGTAGTTATGCGGGGCGGAATAACTATGGCTACACCTTC. Amino acids: CASSYAGRNNYGYTF.

The chain is built from TRBV27 and TRBJ1-2; the D gene is possibly TRBD1 (6 bases). Germline V gives CDR1 MNHEY, CDR2 SMNVEV (reference sequence). V was cut by 6 bases and J by 8 bases, with 16 bases left in between. CDR3 length: 13 amino acids. The CDR3 loop reads CASSPKGGRGYTF. CDR3 in DNA: TGTGCCAGCAGCCCCAAAGGGGGAAGAGGCTACACCTTC.

The chain employs TRBV7-9 and TRBJ2-5; TRBD1 matches at 7 bases. Germline CDR1 is SEHNR and CDR2 is FQNEAQ (reference sequence). The V gene end was trimmed by 5 bases and the J gene end by 1 base; junction bases not matched to a gene: 4. The CDR3 consists of 14 residues. Written as DNA, the CDR3 is TGTGCCAGCAGCCTCGGGACAGCCCAAGAGACCCAGTACTTC. This encodes CASSLGTAQETQYF.

This clone showed up many times. V is TRBV15 and J is TRBJ2-7; weak D call: TRBD1 (6 bases). V gave up 1 base and J gave up 1 base, with 11 bases separating them. The V gene's germline CDR1 is LNHNV and CDR2 YYDKDF (reference sequence). There are 15 residues in the CDR3. DNA of the CDR3: TGTGCCACCAGCAGAGGGACAGCCAAATCCTACGAGCAGTACTTC. Translated: CATSRGTAKSYEQYF.

This chain's CDR3 is CASSEQSSYNEQFF. The CDR3 DNA reads TGTGCCAGCAGTGAACAGAGCTCCTACAATGAGCAGTTCTTC. The chain recombines TRBV6-4 with TRBJ2-1, with unresolved D. The CDR3 length is 14 residues. Germline assignment: CDR1 MRHNA and CDR2 SNTAGT. Trimming stripped 3 bases from V and 0 bases from J, with 6 bases between.

The V and J genes are TRBV10-3 and TRBJ2-7; 10 nucleotides align to TRBD2. The V gene end was trimmed by 10 bases and the J gene end by 3 bases; junction bases not matched to a gene: 9. The CDR3 is 14 residues long. Germline values: CDR1 ENHRY, CDR2 SYGVKD. The CDR3 reads CATTDSGRNYEQYF. For the CDR3, the DNA is TGTGCCACCACCGATAGCGGGAGGAACTACGAGCAGTACTTC.

The chain couples TRBV27 to TRBJ2-7, with 12 positions matching TRBD1. Germline-derived CDR1 and CDR2 are MNHEY and SMNVEV (reference sequence). The CDR3 contains 15 residues. V lost 10 bases, J lost 6 bases, and 13 bases stayed unmatched. The CDR3 loop reads CAISPPGQGASEQYF. CDR3 bases: TGTGCCATCAGCCCCCCGGGACAGGGGGCAAGCGAGCAGTACTTC.

The rearrangement links TRBV29-1 to TRBJ1-2; tentatively, D is TRBD1 (5 bases). The V end was cut by 7 bases, the J end by 2 bases, with 11 bases between. Germline lookup yields CDR1 SQVTM and CDR2 ANQGSEA. The CDR3 has 12 residues. For the CDR3, the DNA is TGCAGCGCTGGCGGGGACAACTATGGCTACACCTTC. Encoded protein: CSAGGDNYGYTF.

This clone came up once. The chain is built from TRBV21-1 and TRBJ2-7; the D segment call TRBD1 is taken from the table without a DNA check. TRBV21-1 is deemed a pseudogene. This CDR3 is 18 amino acids long. This CDR3 reads CASSTPRGTGPIGYEQYF. The CDR3 bases are TGTGCCAGCAGCACGCCTAGGGGGACAGGGCCGATTGGGTACGAGCAGTACTTC.

The chain links TRBV2 to TRBJ2-1; the D gene is possibly TRBD2 (5 bases). Germline V gene lookup returns CDR1 SNHLY and CDR2 FYNNEI. Trimming removed 2 bases from V and 9 bases from J, with 14 bases in between. This CDR3 has 14 amino acids. The CDR3, as DNA: TGTGCCAGCAGTGAACGGCTAGCCCCCCGTGAGCAGTTCTTC. Translating it yields CASSERLAPREQFF.

The chain combines TRBV27 with TRBJ1-1; TRBD1 is a possible D gene (5 bases). The CDR3 spans 15 residues. Trimming stripped 2 bases from V and 4 bases from J, with 14 bases between. The germline gives CDR1 MNHEY, CDR2 SMNVEV (reference sequence). CDR3 residues: CASSLNGGGLTEAFF. In nucleotides, the CDR3 is TGTGCCAGCAGTTTAAATGGGGGAGGGCTCACTGAAGCTTTCTTT.

V gene TRBV19 combines with J gene TRBJ1-1; possible D gene TRBD1, 6 bases. Germline-derived CDR1 and CDR2 are LNHDA and SQIVND (reference sequence). With 3 bases removed from V and 8 bases from J, the gap between germline ends came to 13 bases. The CDR3 covers 13 residues. In DNA form, the CDR3 reads TGTGCCAGTAGTATGCTAGGGGGGGCAGAAGCTTTCTTT. It translates to CASSMLGGAEAFF.

V gene TRBV27 combines with J gene TRBJ1-1; no clear D gene. The germline CDR1 and CDR2 sequences are MNHEY and SMNVEV (reference sequence). V was trimmed by 6 bases and J by 0 bases, leaving 8 bases between them. The CDR3 has 13 amino acids. CDR3 bases: TGTGCCAGCAGAAATGACCTGAACACTGAAGCTTTCTTT. It translates to CASRNDLNTEAFF.

A few counts support this clone. This chain connects TRBV2 to TRBJ2-7, with 7 positions matching TRBD1. The CDR3 length is 13 residues. V shed 3 bases and J 12 bases; nucleotides not matched to a gene: 11. Per the germline V gene, CDR1 is SNHLY and CDR2 is FYNNEI. In nucleotides, the CDR3 is TGTGCCAGCAGTGATGAACTTGGGACAGATCGGTACTTC. Translation: CASSDELGTDRYF.

This clone occurred a few times. The chain links TRBV5-1 to TRBJ2-5; D is possibly TRBD1 (6 bases). The CDR3 runs to 15 residues. The V end lost 1 base, the J end lost 2 bases, and 12 bases lay between the germline ends. Germline CDR1 reads SGHRS; CDR2 reads YFSETQ. DNA of the CDR3: TGCGCCAGCAGCTTGTGGTCTCAGGGGCAAGAGACCCAGTACTTC. It translates to CASSLWSQGQETQYF.

The CDR3 nucleotides read TGTGCCAGCAGCTTTCGGACTAGCGAAGAGACCCAGTACTTC. It codes for CASSFRTSEETQYF. The chain is built from TRBV5-4 and TRBJ2-5; TRBD2 agrees at 9 bases. CDR3 size: 14 residues. CDR1 and CDR2 (germline): SGHNT, YYREEE (reference sequence). Trimming cost V 2 bases and J 3 bases; bases outside gene matches: 2.

The table lists this clone with a few counts. V gene TRBV7-8 combines with J gene TRBJ1-3; the D gene is possibly TRBD1 (5 bases). This CDR3 contains 13 residues. Trimming stripped 5 bases from V and 4 bases from J, with 9 bases between. The V gene's germline CDR1 is SGHVS and CDR2 FQNEAQ. In DNA, the CDR3 is TGTGCCAGCAGCCAGGGCATGGGAAACACCATATATTTT. Translating gives CASSQGMGNTIYF.

The genes are TRBV7-2 and TRBJ2-1, with 7 bases that match TRBD2. This CDR3 has 15 amino acids. CDR1 and CDR2 (germline): SGHTA, FQGNSA. The J segment lost 2 bases and the V segment lost 2 bases, leaving 3 bases of the junction unmatched. The CDR3 loop reads CASSLPAGPYNEQFF. DNA of the CDR3: TGTGCCAGCAGCTTACCAGCGGGACCCTACAATGAGCAGTTCTTC.

The genes are TRBV19 and TRBJ1-1; 8 bases match TRBD1. The V segment lost 1 base and the J segment 0 bases; nucleotides outside the gene matches: 4. The CDR3 contains 16 residues. CDR1 and CDR2 from the germline V gene are LNHDA and SQIVND (reference sequence). CDR3 DNA sequence: TGTGCCAGTAGTATAGTCGACAGGGGATTGAACACTGAAGCTTTCTTT. Residues: CASSIVDRGLNTEAFF.